The next 5 T cell receptor beta chains were all read from a single sample in a study of identical twins. TCRdb re-called the 5' RACE reads with MiXCR, one entry per CDR3 protein. The sample consists of 1.5 million to 2 million distinct CDR3 sequences, roughly 35% of them appearing once. Sequenced sample: cord blood. These receptors were collected from a newborn girl in good health.

This clonotype has only a few counts. The chain carries TRBV7-9 and TRBJ2-1; D is ambiguous. Germline V gene data show CDR1 as SEHNR and CDR2 as FQNEAQ (reference sequence). Between the trimmed V and J ends, which lost 1 base and 10 bases, there was a span of 8 bases. The CDR3 is 12 residues long. The CDR3 sequence is CASSLGGWEQFF. For the CDR3, the DNA is TGTGCCAGCAGCTTAGGGGGTTGGGAGCAGTTCTTC.

The chain couples TRBV20-1 to TRBJ1-4, with TRBD1 as a possible D gene (5 bases). The length of the CDR3 is 13 residues. Germline V gives CDR1 DFQATT, CDR2 SNEGSKA (reference sequence). Trimming left V 3 bases short and J 8 bases short, with 13 bases between. The CDR3 is CSARLGRGEKLFF. For the CDR3, the DNA is TGCAGTGCTAGGTTGGGTAGGGGCGAAAAACTGTTTTTT.

V is TRBV29-1 and J is TRBJ2-5; the match to TRBD1 covers 7 bases. The end of the DNA is better explained by TRBJ2-1, so the J call may be wrong. CDR3 size: 13 residues. Germline V gene sequence: CDR1 SQVTM, CDR2 ANQGSEA. The CDR3: CSVDPGGRETQFF. The CDR3 coding sequence is TGCAGCGTTGATCCAGGGGGTAGAGAGACCCAGTTCTTC.

V is TRBV5-1 and J is TRBJ2-1; tentatively, D is TRBD1 (6 bases). This CDR3 spans 16 amino acids. CDR1 is SGHRS and CDR2 is YFSETQ in the germline V gene. The V end was cut by 4 bases, the J end by 5 bases, with 19 bases between. The CDR3 sequence is CASSRLGQGKDNEQFF. CDR3 coding DNA: TGCGCCAGCAGCCGCTTAGGGCAGGGGAAGGACAATGAGCAGTTCTTC. The full variable domain, rest sourced from reference TRBV5-1 and TRBJ2-1, is KAGVTQTPRYLIKTRGQQVTLSCSPISGHRSVSWYQQTPGQGLQFLFEYFSETQRNKGNFPGRFSGRQFSNSRSEMNVSTLELGDSALYLCASSRLGQGKDNEQFFGPGTRLTVL.

This clonotype was observed a few times. The chain recombines TRBV20-1 with TRBJ2-1, with 8 bases aligning to TRBD2. V was clipped by 0 bases and J by 10 bases; unmatched bases: 11. The CDR3 runs 15 residues. Germline CDR1 reads DFQATT; CDR2 reads SNEGSKA (reference sequence). The CDR3 bases are TGCAGTGCTAGAGAAGACAGCGGGGGCCCAGGGGAGCAGTTCTTC. Its protein is CSAREDSGGPGEQFF.